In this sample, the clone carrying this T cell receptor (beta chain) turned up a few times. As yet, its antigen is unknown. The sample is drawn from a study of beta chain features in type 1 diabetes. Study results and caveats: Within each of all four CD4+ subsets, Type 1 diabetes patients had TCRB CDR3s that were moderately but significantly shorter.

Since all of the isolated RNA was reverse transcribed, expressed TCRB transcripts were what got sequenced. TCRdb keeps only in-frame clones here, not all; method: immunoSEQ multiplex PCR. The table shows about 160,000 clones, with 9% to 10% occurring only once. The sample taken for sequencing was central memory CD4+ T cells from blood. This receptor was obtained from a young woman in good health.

The CDR3 protein is CAWINAGGSEQFF. The CDR3, as DNA: TGTGCCTGGATTAACGCAGGGGGCAGTGAGCAGTTCTTC. The chain uses TRBV30 and TRBJ2-1; 8 nucleotides align to TRBD1. CDR3 length equals 13 residues. Germline loops: CDR1 GTSNPN, CDR2 SVGIG (reference sequence). The J segment lost 9 bases and the V segment lost 4 bases, leaving 8 bases of the junction unmatched.